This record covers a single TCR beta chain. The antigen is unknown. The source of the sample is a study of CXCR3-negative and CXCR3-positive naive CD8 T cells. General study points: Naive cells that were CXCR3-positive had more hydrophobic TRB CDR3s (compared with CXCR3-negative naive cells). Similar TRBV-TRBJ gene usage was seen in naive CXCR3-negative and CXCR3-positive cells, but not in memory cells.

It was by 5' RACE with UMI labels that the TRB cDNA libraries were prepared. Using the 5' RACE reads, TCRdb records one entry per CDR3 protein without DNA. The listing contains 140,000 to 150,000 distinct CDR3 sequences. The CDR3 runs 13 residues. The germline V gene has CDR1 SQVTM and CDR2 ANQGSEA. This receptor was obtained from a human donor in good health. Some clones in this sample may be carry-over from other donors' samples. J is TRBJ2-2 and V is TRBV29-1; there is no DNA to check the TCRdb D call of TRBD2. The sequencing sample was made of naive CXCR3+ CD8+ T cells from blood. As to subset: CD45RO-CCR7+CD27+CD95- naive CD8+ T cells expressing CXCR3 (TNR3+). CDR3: CSVRARNTGELFF.